Listed below are T cell receptor beta chains from one sample, sequenced in a study of radiotherapy plus CTLA-4 blockade in lung cancer. Profiled with immunoSEQ multiplex PCR; TCRdb holds only in-frame clones, not every one. The table lists 48,000 or so clones, 84% of them singletons, with about 5% in the top ten. Sequenced here: peripheral blood, sampled from a patient treated with radiotherapy plus ipilimumab. These receptors were collected from a human donor with non-small cell lung cancer whose response to radiotherapy plus ipilimumab could not be evaluated. The CDR3 runs from the conserved cysteine through the conserved F or W. The D gene is left open where the match is weak. Rows give clone size only sometimes, using once, few, many, or a class for an expanded clone.

D	V	size	J	DNA	CDR3
NA	TRBV28	NA	TRBJ1-1	TGTGCCAGCAGTTTATGGGCGAACACTGAAGCTTTCTTT	CASSLWANTEAFF
NA	TRBV9	NA	TRBJ2-7	TGTGCCAGCAGCCAACTCCCCGCGGGGCCCGAGCAGTACTTC	CASSQLPAGPEQYF
TRBD1	TRBV5-6	NA	TRBJ1-2	TGTGCCAGCAGCTTGGACGTAGGACAGGGTGACTATGGCTACACCTTC	CASSLDVGQGDYGYTF
NA	TRBV11-2	NA	TRBJ2-7	TGTGCCAGCAGTCTTACCCCCGGACAGAACTACGAGCAGTACTTC	CASSLTPGQNYEQYF
NA	TRBV12-5	NA	TRBJ2-1	TGTGCTAGTGGGATAGGGAGCTCCTACAATGAGCAGTTCTTC	CASGIGSSYNEQFF
TRBD1	TRBV6-5	NA	TRBJ2-7	TGTGCCAGCAGTTACTCGGGGGACAGCGTCTACGAGCAGTACTTC	CASSYSGDSVYEQYF
NA	TRBV28	NA	TRBJ2-7	TGTGCCAGCTCCACTCCTATAGATCACGAGCAGTACTTC	CASSTPIDHEQYF
NA	TRBV7-3	NA	TRBJ2-5	TGTGCCAGCAGCGACCAGGACAGTACGAAGACCCAGTACTTC	CASSDQDSTKTQYF
TRBD1	TRBV7-2	NA	TRBJ2-1	TGTGCCAGCAGCTTCGGACAGGAAAATTACAATGAGCAGTTCTTC	CASSFGQENYNEQFF
TRBD1	TRBV6-5	NA	TRBJ1-2	TGTGCCAGCAGTACCGAGGGACAGGGACTCTATGGCTACACCTTC	CASSTEGQGLYGYTF
NA	TRBV4-3	once	TRBJ2-2	TGCGCCAGCAGCCGCCTACTTTTGAGTCCCACCGGGGAGCTGTTTTTT	CASSRLLLSPTGELFF
TRBD2	TRBV5-4	NA	TRBJ2-2	TGTGCCAGCAGCTTGTTAAGCGGGAAGAACACCGGGGAGCTGTTTTTT	CASSLLSGKNTGELFF
NA	TRBV7-9	NA	TRBJ1-1	TGTGCCAGCAGCCCCGGACAGAACACTGAAGCTTTCTTT	CASSPGQNTEAFF
TRBD1	TRBV15	NA	TRBJ2-2	TGTGCCACCAGGTCGAGGGGGCAGTCCGGGGAGCTGTTTTTT	CATRSRGQSGELFF
TRBD2	TRBV28	NA	TRBJ2-2	TGTGCCAGCAGTTGGCGGGGGGCCGGGGAGCTGTTTTTT	CASSWRGAGELFF
TRBD1	TRBV27	NA	TRBJ2-3	TGTGCCAGCAGTCCTCAGGGGGCCTCAGATACGCAGTATTTT	CASSPQGASDTQYF
TRBD2	TRBV2	NA	TRBJ2-7	TGTGCCAGCAGGGGGAGGACTAGCGGTTACGAGCAGTACTTC	CASRGRTSGYEQYF
NA	TRBV5-5	NA	TRBJ2-7	TGTGCCAGCAGCCGGTTAGGGGGAGCCCCCCTTAGCTCCTACGAGCAGTACTTC	CASSRLGGAPLSSYEQYF
TRBD2	TRBV4-3	NA	TRBJ2-5	TGCGCCAGCAGCCCCCGGGGGGATGACTACCAAGAGACCCAGTACTTC	CASSPRGDDYQETQYF
NA	TRBV2	NA	TRBJ2-7	TGTGCCAGCCTAGAACACTCCTACGAGCAGTACTTC	CASLEHSYEQYF
TRBD2	TRBV28	NA	TRBJ2-1	TGTGCCAGCAGTCTCTCGACTAGCGGGGCATCCTACAATGAGCAGTTCTTC	CASSLSTSGASYNEQFF
NA	TRBV5-1	NA	TRBJ1-2	TGCGCCAGCAGCTTGGGCAGCGCCCCTAACTATGGCTACACCTTC	CASSLGSAPNYGYTF
NA	TRBV5-4	few	TRBJ2-1	TGTGCCAGCAGCTTCTCACAGAATGAGCAGTTCTTC	CASSFSQNEQFF
NA	TRBV7-2	NA	TRBJ2-3	TGTGCCAGCAGCTATAATTACAGGGAGACGCAGTATTTT	CASSYNYRETQYF